The 9 T cell receptor beta chains below come from one sample, sequenced in a study of OX40 agonist ivuxolimab in advanced cancers. Clones were read by immunoSEQ multiplex PCR, and TCRdb kept only the in-frame ones, dropping some. Counted here are approximately 68,000 clones, about 87% occurring once; the ten biggest clones make up under 4.5%. The sequencing used CD4+ or CD8+ T cells sorted from blood, collected in a trial of the OX40 agonist ivuxolimab. Receptors originate from an adult with an advanced solid tumor such as melanoma, head and neck, liver or kidney cancer.

The rearrangement joins TRBV29-1 to TRBJ2-7; the match to TRBD2 covers 11 bases. The CDR3 has 14 amino acids. The J segment lost 6 bases and the V segment lost 6 bases, leaving 10 bases of the junction unmatched. CDR1 and CDR2 from the germline V gene are SQVTM and ANQGSEA. CDR3 amino acids: CSVAGTSGSVEQYF. DNA for the CDR3: TGCAGCGTAGCCGGGACTAGCGGTTCTGTCGAGCAGTACTTC.

This clone was observed a single time. The chain recombines TRBV28 with TRBJ1-1, with D unclear. Trimming left V 7 bases short and J 3 bases short, with 18 bases between. Germline values: CDR1 MDHEN, CDR2 SYDVKM. This CDR3 contains 15 residues. The DNA for the CDR3 is TGTGCCAGCACCGGTCAGTCCCAGGTCCACACTGAAGCTTTCTTT. Its translation: CASTGQSQVHTEAFF.

The CDR3 bases are TGTGCCAGCAGCGTGGGGACAGGGAGCGGCGGCCCGGCAAATGAAAAACTGTTTTTT. This gives the protein CASSVGTGSGGPANEKLFF. The J gene is TRBJ1-4, the V gene TRBV9; 9 nucleotides match TRBD1. The trim removed 2 bases at V and 5 bases at J, leaving 16 bases unmatched. Germline CDR1 SGDLS, CDR2 YYNGEE. CDR3 length: 19 residues. Supplemented by reference TRBV9 and TRBJ1-4, the full variable domain reads DSGVTQTPKHLITATGQRVTLRCSPRSGDLSVYWYQQSLDQGLQFLIQYYNGEERAKGNILERFSAQQFPDLHSELNLSSLELGDSALYFCASSVGTGSGGPANEKLFFGSGTQLSVL.

This chain connects TRBV21-1 to TRBJ1-2. TRBV21-1 is marked as a pseudogene. The length of the CDR3 is 14 residues. CDR3 region: CASTKDAIPYGYTF. CDR3 nucleotides: TGTGCCAGCACAAAGGACGCTATCCCCTATGGCTACACCTTC.

The chain links TRBV7-2 to TRBJ1-2; a possible D gene is TRBD1 (6 bases). The germline CDR1 and CDR2 sequences are SGHTA and FQGNSA. Trimming pared 1 base from V and 6 bases from J, leaving 9 bases between. The CDR3 length is 13 residues. CDR3 protein: CASSLDYRDGYTF. The DNA of the CDR3 is TGTGCCAGCAGCTTAGACTACAGGGATGGCTACACCTTC.

This clone occurred a few times. V and J are TRBV21-1 and TRBJ1-4; the table assigns TRBD1, which was not confirmed against the DNA. TRBV21-1 is listed as a pseudogene. This CDR3 has 17 amino acids. The CDR3 protein is CASSNLILTGVAEKLFF. CDR3 nucleotides: TGTGCCAGCAGCAACCTGATCCTAACAGGGGTTGCCGAAAAACTGTTTTTT.

Concerning this clone: This sample also contains other DNA sequences that code for the same CDR3. This chain connects TRBV9 to TRBJ1-3, with D perhaps TRBD1 (5 bases). V shed 0 bases and J shed 3 bases, with 10 bases lying between them. This CDR3 is 15 amino acids long. The V gene's germline CDR1 is SGDLS and CDR2 YYNGEE. The CDR3, as DNA: TGTGCCAGCAGCGTAGGCGGCAGGGTTGGAAACACCATATATTTT. Translated: CASSVGGRVGNTIYF.

The chain combines TRBV6-5 with TRBJ1-5, with D hard to call. Germline loops: CDR1 MNHEY, CDR2 SVGAGI. CDR3 length equals 14 residues. Trimming stripped 4 bases from V and 1 base from J, with 8 bases between. The CDR3 bases are TGTGCCAGCAGTTCAAAGGGCAGCAATCAGCCCCAGCATTTT. Protein: CASSSKGSNQPQHF.

The chain employs TRBV6-4 and TRBJ2-3; 10 nucleotides match TRBD2. V lost 6 bases, J lost 0 bases, and 6 bases stayed unmatched. Germline V CDR1 and CDR2: MRHNA, SNTAGT. The CDR3 runs to 16 residues. For the CDR3, the DNA is TGTGCCAGCAGGCGTAGCGGGGGGACTAGCACAGATACGCAGTATTTT. Residues: CASRRSGGTSTDTQYF.